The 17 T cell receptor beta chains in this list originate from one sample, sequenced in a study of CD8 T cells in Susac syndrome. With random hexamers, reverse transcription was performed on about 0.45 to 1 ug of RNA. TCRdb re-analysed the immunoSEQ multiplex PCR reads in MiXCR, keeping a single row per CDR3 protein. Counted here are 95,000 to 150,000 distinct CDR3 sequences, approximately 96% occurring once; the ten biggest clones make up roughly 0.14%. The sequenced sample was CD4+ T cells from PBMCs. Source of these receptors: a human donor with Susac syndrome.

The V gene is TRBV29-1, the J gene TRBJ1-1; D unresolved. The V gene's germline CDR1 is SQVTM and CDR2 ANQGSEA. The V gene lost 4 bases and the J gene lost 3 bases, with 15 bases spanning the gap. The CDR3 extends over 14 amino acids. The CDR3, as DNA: TGCAGCGTTGCTGGACGGGTCTGGGACACTGAAGCTTTCTTT. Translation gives CSVAGRVWDTEAFF.

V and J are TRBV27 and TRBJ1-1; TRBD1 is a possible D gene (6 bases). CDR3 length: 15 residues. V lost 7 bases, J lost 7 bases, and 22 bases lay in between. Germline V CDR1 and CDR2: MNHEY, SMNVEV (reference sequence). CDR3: CASKGGVASVGEAFF. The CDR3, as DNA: TGTGCCAGCAAAGGGGGGGTCGCCTCTGTCGGTGAAGCTTTCTTT.

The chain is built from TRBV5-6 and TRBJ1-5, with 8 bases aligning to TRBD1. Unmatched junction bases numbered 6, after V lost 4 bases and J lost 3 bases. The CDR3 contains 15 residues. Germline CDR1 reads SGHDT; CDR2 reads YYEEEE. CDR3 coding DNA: TGTGCCAGCAGCCGATCGGACAGGGTCAATCAGCCCCAGCATTTT. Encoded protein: CASSRSDRVNQPQHF. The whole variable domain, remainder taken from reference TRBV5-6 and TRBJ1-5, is DAGVTQSPTHLIKTRGQQVTLRCSPKSGHDTVSWYQQALGQGPQFIFQYYEEEERQRGNFPDRFSGHQFPNYSSELNVNALLLGDSALYLCASSRSDRVNQPQHFGDGTRLSIL.

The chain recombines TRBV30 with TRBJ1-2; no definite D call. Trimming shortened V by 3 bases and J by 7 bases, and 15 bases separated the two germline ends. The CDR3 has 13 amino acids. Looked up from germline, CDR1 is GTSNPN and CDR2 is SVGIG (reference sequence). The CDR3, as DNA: TGTGCCTGGAGACGATCCGCCGAAGGTGGCTACACCTTC. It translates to CAWRRSAEGGYTF.

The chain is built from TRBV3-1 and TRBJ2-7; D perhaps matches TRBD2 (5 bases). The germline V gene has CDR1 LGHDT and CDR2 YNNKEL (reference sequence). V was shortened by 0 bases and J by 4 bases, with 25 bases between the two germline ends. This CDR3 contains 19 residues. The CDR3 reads CASSQDIHDPAVSDYEQYF. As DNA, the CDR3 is TGTGCCAGCAGCCAAGATATACACGACCCAGCGGTTAGTGATTACGAGCAGTACTTC.

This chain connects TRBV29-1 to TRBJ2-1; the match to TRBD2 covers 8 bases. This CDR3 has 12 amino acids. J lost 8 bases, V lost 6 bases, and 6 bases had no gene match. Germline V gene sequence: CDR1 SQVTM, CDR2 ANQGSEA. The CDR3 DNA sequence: TGCAGCGTCGGGACTAGATCGGATGAGCAGTTCTTC. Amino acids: CSVGTRSDEQFF.

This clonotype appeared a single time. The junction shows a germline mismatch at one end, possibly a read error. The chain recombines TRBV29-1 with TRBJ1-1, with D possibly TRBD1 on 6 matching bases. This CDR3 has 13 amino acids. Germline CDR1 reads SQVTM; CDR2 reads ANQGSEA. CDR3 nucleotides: TGCAGCGTCGAAAGACAGGCTTCGCCTGAAGTTTTCTTT. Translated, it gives CSVERQASPEVFF.

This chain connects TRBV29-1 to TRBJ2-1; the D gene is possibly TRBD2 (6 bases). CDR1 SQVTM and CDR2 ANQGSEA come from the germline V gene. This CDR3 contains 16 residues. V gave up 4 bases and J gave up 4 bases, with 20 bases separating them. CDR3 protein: CSVVVREAHRYNEQFF. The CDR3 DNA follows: TGCAGCGTTGTAGTGCGGGAAGCCCATCGATACAATGAGCAGTTCTTC.

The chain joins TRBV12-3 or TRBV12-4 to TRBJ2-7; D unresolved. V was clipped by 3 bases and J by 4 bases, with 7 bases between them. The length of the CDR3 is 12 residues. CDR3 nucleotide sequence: TGTGCCAGCAGTTTCATAGAGTACGAGCAGTACTTC. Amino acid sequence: CASSFIEYEQYF.

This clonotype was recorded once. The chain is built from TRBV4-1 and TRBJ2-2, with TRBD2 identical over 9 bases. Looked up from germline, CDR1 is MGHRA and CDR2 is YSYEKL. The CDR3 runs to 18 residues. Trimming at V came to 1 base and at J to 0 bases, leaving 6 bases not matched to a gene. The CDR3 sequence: CASSQAFAGGPNTGELFF. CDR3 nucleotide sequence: TGCGCCAGCAGCCAAGCGTTTGCGGGAGGGCCGAACACCGGGGAGCTGTTTTTT.

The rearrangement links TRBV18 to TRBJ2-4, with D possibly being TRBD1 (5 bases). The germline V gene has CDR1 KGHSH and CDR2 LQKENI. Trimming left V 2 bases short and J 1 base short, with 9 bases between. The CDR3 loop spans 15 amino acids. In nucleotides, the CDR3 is TGTGCCAGCTCACCAGAACAGGTTGCCAAAAACATTCAGTACTTC. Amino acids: CASSPEQVAKNIQYF.

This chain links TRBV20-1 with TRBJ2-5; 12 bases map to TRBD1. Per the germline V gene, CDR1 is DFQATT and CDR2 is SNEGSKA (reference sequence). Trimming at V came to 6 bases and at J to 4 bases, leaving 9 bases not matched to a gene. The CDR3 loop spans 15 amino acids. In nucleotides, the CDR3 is TGCAGTGCCAATAGGGGGACAGGGGGCGGAGAGACCCAGTACTTC. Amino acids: CSANRGTGGGETQYF.

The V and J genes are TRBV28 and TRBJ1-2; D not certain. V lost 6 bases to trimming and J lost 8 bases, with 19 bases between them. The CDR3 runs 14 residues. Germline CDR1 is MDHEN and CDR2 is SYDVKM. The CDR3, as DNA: TGTGCCAGCAGCTCCTATGCACCGGGAGAGGGCTACACCTTC. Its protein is CASSSYAPGEGYTF.

The CDR3 DNA follows: TGCAGTGCCCCCTCCGTAGCGGCCACAGATACGCAGTATTTT. Translating gives CSAPSVAATDTQYF. The rearrangement links TRBV20-1 to TRBJ2-3, with a weak D call TRBD2 (6 bases). Trimming took 6 bases from V and 2 from J, leaving 15 bases between them. The CDR3 has 14 amino acids. CDR1 is DFQATT and CDR2 is SNEGSKA in the germline V gene (reference sequence).

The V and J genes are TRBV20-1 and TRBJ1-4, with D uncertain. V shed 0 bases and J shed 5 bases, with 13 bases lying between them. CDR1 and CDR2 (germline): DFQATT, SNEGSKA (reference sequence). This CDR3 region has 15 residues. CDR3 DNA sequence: TGCAGTGCTAGAGATTATAAGGATCCCAATGAAAAACTGTTTTTT. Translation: CSARDYKDPNEKLFF.

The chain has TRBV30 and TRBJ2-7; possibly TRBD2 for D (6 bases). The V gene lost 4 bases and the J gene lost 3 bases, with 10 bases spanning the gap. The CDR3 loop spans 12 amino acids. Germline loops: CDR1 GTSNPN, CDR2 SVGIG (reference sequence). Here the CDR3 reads CAWTWGDYEQYF. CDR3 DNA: TGTGCCTGGACGTGGGGGGACTACGAGCAGTACTTC.

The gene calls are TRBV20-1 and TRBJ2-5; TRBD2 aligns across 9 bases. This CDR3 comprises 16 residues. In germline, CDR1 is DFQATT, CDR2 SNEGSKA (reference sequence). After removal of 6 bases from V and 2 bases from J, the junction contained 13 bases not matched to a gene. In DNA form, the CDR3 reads TGCAGTGCCCAGCGCCCCAGCGGGAGGTTACAAGAGACCCAGTACTTC. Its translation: CSAQRPSGRLQETQYF.